This TCR beta chain was obtained from a study of early T cells in non-severe SARS-CoV-2 infection. Study background: Unsorted whole-blood RNA was sequenced in bulk, leaving chains unpaired.

This clonotype showed up just a few times. Its antigen is unknown. Molecules of cDNA were individually given unique molecular identifiers that were attached to them. TCRdb fed the 5' RACE reads into MiXCR, producing one record per CDR3 protein. Of about 89,000 distinct CDR3 sequences in the sample, around 16% were seen once. Whole-study results and caveats: Clonotype matching in VDJdb favored anti-spike CD8 responses and did not capture private and CD4 specificities.

This CDR3 has 13 residues. V was trimmed by 6 bases and J by 0 bases, leaving 7 bases between them. Germline CDR1 is LNHDA and CDR2 is SQIVND (reference sequence). This material consisted of whole blood, taken at baseline. The rearrangement joins TRBV19 to TRBJ2-3, with D unresolved. The source of this sequence is an adult who was a healthcare worker with PCR-confirmed SARS-CoV-2 infection or an uninfected control (not recorded which). The CDR3 is CASSAQSTDTQYF. CDR3 sequence (DNA): TGTGCCAGTAGCGCACAGAGCACAGATACGCAGTATTTT.